These 17 T cell receptor beta chains were all obtained from the same sample, sequenced in a study of vaccination and CD4 T cells after COVID-19. Antigens of these TCRs are unknown. The Oncomine TCR Beta short-read assay was what sequenced the DNA obtained from cultured CD4+ T cells. TCRdb independently ran MiXCR on the PCR reads; one entry per CDR3 protein. The repertoire consists of around 20,000 distinct CDR3 sequences, with roughly 45% occurring once and the leading ten covering roughly 6.7%. Treatment meaning: approximately 9-day PBMC culture with coronavirus spike peptide pools or control peptides (ViraFEST assay). Sample: CD4+ T cells from blood, cultured in vitro. These receptors all come from a human donor who had recovered from COVID-19.

The rearrangement uses TRBV6-1 and TRBJ1-1; D might be TRBD1 (6 bases). Germline assignment: CDR1 MNHNS and CDR2 SASEGT. Trimming removed 7 bases at V and 11 bases at J, with 20 bases between. The CDR3 is made up of 13 amino acids. For the CDR3, the DNA is TGTGCCAGCATCCCAACTACAGGGACGAGGGCTTTCTTT. Translation: CASIPTTGTRAFF.

V and J are TRBV20-1 and TRBJ2-3; D gene unclear. Germline V gene sequence: CDR1 DFQATT, CDR2 SNEGSKA (reference sequence). The CDR3 has 11 amino acids. Trimming took off 7 bases at V and 4 bases at J, with 9 bases between the two ends. In DNA, the CDR3 is TGCAGTGACAGTACGGCAGATACGCAGTATTTT. It translates to CSDSTADTQYF.

The chain is built from TRBV18 and TRBJ1-1; no reliable D call. This CDR3 has 14 amino acids. Germline V gives CDR1 KGHSH, CDR2 LQKENI. Trimming cost V 5 bases and J 1 base, with 11 bases left between them. Here the CDR3 reads CASSTDRTNTEAFF. The CDR3 DNA follows: TGTGCCAGCTCAACCGACCGTACGAACACTGAAGCTTTCTTT.

This clonotype was recorded once. The genes are TRBV7-8 and TRBJ2-1; 10 positions match TRBD2. The CDR3 is made up of 18 amino acids. Germline V gene data show CDR1 as SGHVS and CDR2 as FQNEAQ. V was clipped by 2 bases and J by 2 bases; unmatched bases: 9. DNA of the CDR3: TGTGCCAGCAGCTTACGGGCTAGCGGGAGTGGTACCTACAATGAGCAGTTCTTC. Protein sequence: CASSLRASGSGTYNEQFF.

V gene TRBV6-2 or TRBV6-3 combines with J gene TRBJ2-7; D gene ambiguous. Germline lookup yields CDR1 MNHEY and CDR2 SVGEGT. The V end lost 2 bases, the J end lost 2 bases, and 25 bases lay between the germline ends. CDR3 length: 19 amino acids. The CDR3 loop is CASSYRVMRTLITPYEQYF. As DNA, the CDR3 is TGTGCCAGCAGTTACAGAGTAATGAGGACGCTTATTACCCCCTACGAGCAGTACTTC.

V and J are TRBV6-5 and TRBJ1-2; TRBD1 agrees at 8 bases. The V segment lost 5 bases and the J segment 5 bases; nucleotides outside the gene matches: 10. This CDR3 comprises 15 residues. Germline V gene lookup returns CDR1 MNHEY and CDR2 SVGAGI. DNA of the CDR3: TGTGCCAGCAGTCCCTCGACAGGGGTTAGGTATGGCTACACCTTC. Translating it yields CASSPSTGVRYGYTF.

The CDR3 sequence is CASSDKYGYTF. In DNA, the CDR3 is TGTGCCAGCAGCGACAAGTATGGCTACACCTTC. The rearrangement joins TRBV6-1 to TRBJ1-2; no clear D gene. Trimming removed 6 bases from V and 5 bases from J, with 7 bases in between. The CDR3 runs 11 residues. Germline loops: CDR1 MNHNS, CDR2 SASEGT.

This clonotype was seen only a few times. The chain recombines TRBV19 with TRBJ2-3, with D hard to call. The ends were cut back, 5 bases at V and 0 bases at J, with 3 bases in the middle. The CDR3 extends over 12 amino acids. Germline V gene data show CDR1 as LNHDA and CDR2 as SQIVND (reference sequence). CDR3 coding DNA: TGTGCCAGTAGTCCAAGCACAGATACGCAGTATTTT. As protein: CASSPSTDTQYF.

This clonotype came up a few times. The chain couples TRBV7-9 to TRBJ1-2; D possibly corresponds to TRBD1 (5 bases). CDR1 is SEHNR, CDR2 FQNEAQ, per germline (reference sequence). The CDR3 totals 13 residues. Trimming removed 2 bases at V and 7 bases at J, with 11 bases between. The chain's CDR3 is CASSLPQGAGYTF. DNA of the CDR3: TGTGCCAGCAGCTTACCTCAGGGTGCTGGCTACACCTTC.

The rearrangement joins TRBV12-3 or TRBV12-4 to TRBJ2-7, with 9 bases matching TRBD1. The V segment lost 5 bases and the J segment 4 bases; nucleotides outside the gene matches: 6. The CDR3 consists of 14 residues. The CDR3 bases are TGTGCCAGCAGTCCCACCGACAGGGGGTACGAGCAGTACTTC. It is translated as CASSPTDRGYEQYF.

The J gene is TRBJ1-2, the V gene TRBV19, with a tentative D call TRBD1 (5 bases). V lost 5 bases to trimming and J lost 3 bases, with 13 bases between them. Germline CDR1 and CDR2: LNHDA and SQIVND (reference sequence). This CDR3 region has 14 residues. The CDR3 loop reads CASSSGGLHYGYTF. For the CDR3, the DNA is TGTGCCAGTAGTTCGGGGGGGTTGCACTATGGCTACACCTTC.

In its sample, this clonotype was seen a few times. The rearrangement joins TRBV20-1 to TRBJ2-1; 13 positions match TRBD2. Germline loops: CDR1 DFQATT, CDR2 SNEGSKA (reference sequence). V shed 5 bases and J 9 bases; nucleotides not matched to a gene: 22. The CDR3 length is 19 residues. The CDR3 nucleotides are TGCAGTGCTTTTAAGGTCGATTGGACTAGCGGGAGAGTTCGCGGTGAGCAGTTCTTC. It codes for CSAFKVDWTSGRVRGEQFF.

The chain links TRBV4-2 to TRBJ1-2; TRBD1 matches at 7 bases. Trimming removed 1 base from V and 0 bases from J; junction bases left unmatched: 5. This CDR3 spans 16 amino acids. The germline V gene encodes CDR1 LGHNA and CDR2 YNFKEQ. The CDR3, as DNA: TGTGCCAGCAGCCAAGTTGGAGACAGGGCTAACTATGGCTACACCTTC. It codes for CASSQVGDRANYGYTF.

This sequence joins TRBV5-1 and TRBJ1-6, with D uncertain. Germline CDR1 and CDR2: SGHRS and YFSETQ. The CDR3 is made up of 11 amino acids. Trimming stripped 4 bases from V and 14 bases from J, with 10 bases between. The CDR3 nucleotides read TGCGCCAGCAGCGATCGGACGACCCTCCACTTT. Protein: CASSDRTTLHF.

DNA of the CDR3: TGTGCCAGCAGCCACCCGCCCGGGGGTTCCTATGGCTACACCTTC. Translating it yields CASSHPPGGSYGYTF. This rearrangement joins TRBV3-1 to TRBJ1-2; D possibly corresponds to TRBD1 (5 bases). V was clipped by 3 bases and J by 4 bases, with 15 bases between them. CDR3 length: 15 amino acids. In germline, CDR1 is LGHDT, CDR2 YNNKEL (reference sequence).

This sequence joins TRBV20-1 and TRBJ2-7; D gene unclear. There are 14 residues in the CDR3. The germline V and J ends were trimmed by 0 bases and 1 base, with 10 bases remaining between them. CDR1 and CDR2 from the germline V gene are DFQATT and SNEGSKA (reference sequence). CDR3 sequence: CSARDSRSSYEQYF. The CDR3, as DNA: TGCAGTGCTAGAGATTCGCGGAGTTCCTACGAGCAGTACTTC.

The chain carries TRBV24-1 and TRBJ2-3; D remains ambiguous. The CDR3 length is 14 residues. The germline CDR1 and CDR2 sequences are KGHDR and SFDVKD. V was cut by 6 bases and J by 3 bases, with 12 bases left in between. This CDR3 is CATSSKFKTDTQYF. In nucleotides, the CDR3 is TGTGCCACCAGTTCGAAATTTAAAACAGATACGCAGTATTTT.